The 28 T cell receptor beta chains below come from one sample, sequenced in a study of technical replicates of blood from a handful of donors. Generated by immunoSEQ multiplex PCR, the TCRdb table keeps only in-frame clones and is missing some. Seen here are 65,000 to 85,000 clones, over 80% observed once, and the top ten hold roughly 0.25%. The sample was T cells isolated from PBMCs. The receptors stem from a human donor in good health.

The CDR3 is CASSPTTVDEQYF. The DNA of the CDR3 is TGTGCCAGCAGCCCCACGACAGTCGACGAGCAGTACTTC. The chain employs TRBV25-1 and TRBJ2-7, with D tentatively TRBD1 (5 bases). V shed 6 bases and J shed 5 bases, with 14 bases lying between them. CDR1 is MGHDK and CDR2 is SYGVNS in the germline V gene. CDR3 length: 13 amino acids.

The V call is TRBV14, the J call TRBJ1-2; 9 bases map to TRBD1. The CDR3 spans 12 residues. The germline V gene has CDR1 SGHDN and CDR2 FVKESK. With 3 bases clipped from V and 13 bases from J, the junction kept 6 bases outside the gene matches. CDR3 sequence reads: CASSQGTGLLTF. The CDR3 DNA reads as TGTGCCAGCAGCCAGGGGACAGGGCTTCTCACCTTC.

This chain's CDR3 is CASSLTGALRHYTF. CDR3 nucleotides: TGTGCCAGCAGTTTAACAGGGGCCCTCCGGCACTACACCTTC. The chain combines TRBV28 with TRBJ1-2; 7 bases fit TRBD1. Losses at the gene ends were 2 bases for V and 10 bases for J; bases not matched to a gene: 10. This CDR3 is 14 amino acids long. Germline-derived CDR1 and CDR2 are MDHEN and SYDVKM.

The chain links TRBV5-1 to TRBJ1-6; the D is unclear. The CDR3 is 15 residues long. The V and J ends lost 1 base and 10 bases respectively, with 15 bases between them. In germline, CDR1 is SGHRS, CDR2 YFSETQ. CDR3 region: CASSLSGFAGSPLHF. CDR3 sequence (DNA): TGCGCCAGCAGCTTGTCAGGCTTCGCGGGGTCACCCCTCCACTTT.

The chain employs TRBV10-3 and TRBJ2-3, with D maybe TRBD2 (5 bases). The V gene's germline CDR1 is ENHRY and CDR2 SYGVKD. V shed 8 bases and J shed 6 bases, with 18 bases lying between them. The CDR3 covers 14 residues. The CDR3 here is CAIQERESEDTQYF. For the CDR3, the DNA is TGTGCCATCCAAGAACGGGAATCCGAGGATACGCAGTATTTT.

The chain joins TRBV4-1 to TRBJ2-3, with TRBD2 identical over 9 bases. This CDR3 has 18 amino acids. Germline CDR1 reads MGHRA; CDR2 reads YSYEKL. The J segment lost 3 bases and the V segment lost 4 bases, leaving 14 bases of the junction unmatched. The chain's CDR3 is CASSRHGGGAGTTDTQYF. The CDR3 nucleotides read TGCGCCAGCAGCCGACACGGCGGGGGGGCGGGCACAACAGATACGCAGTATTTT.

V gene TRBV5-5 combines with J gene TRBJ1-1; 9 bases match TRBD1. The germline gives CDR1 SGHKS, CDR2 YYEKEE (reference sequence). The CDR3 is 13 amino acids. The V gene end was trimmed by 5 bases and the J gene end by 8 bases; junction bases not matched to a gene: 7. The DNA for the CDR3 is TGTGCCAGCAGGCTTACAGGGGGCGGAGAAGCTTTCTTT. The encoded protein is CASRLTGGGEAFF.

This clone was seen ten or more times. The V gene is TRBV11-2, the J gene TRBJ2-7; 11 nucleotides align to TRBD2. CDR1 is SGHAT and CDR2 is FQNNGV in the germline V gene. The V gene end was trimmed by 6 bases and the J gene end by 4 bases; junction bases not matched to a gene: 17. The CDR3 is made up of 18 amino acids. CDR3 bases: TGTGCCAGCAGATGGAAGGGACTAGCGGACTTATCGGGGTACGAGCAGTACTTC. Translation gives CASRWKGLADLSGYEQYF.

J is TRBJ1-2 and V is TRBV6-5; D gene ambiguous. The CDR3 spans 12 residues. The germline V gene has CDR1 MNHEY and CDR2 SVGAGI. Trimming took off 2 bases at V and 8 bases at J, with 9 bases between the two ends. The CDR3 spells CASSYRGEGYTF. CDR3 coding DNA: TGTGCCAGCAGTTACCGGGGTGAAGGCTACACCTTC.

The rearrangement uses TRBV7-2 and TRBJ1-2; D unclear. This CDR3 has 13 amino acids. Trimming pared 1 base from V and 6 bases from J, leaving 9 bases between. Germline loops: CDR1 SGHTA, CDR2 FQGNSA. The CDR3 region has the DNA TGTGCCAGCAGCTTAGGTGGCTTTAATGGCTACACCTTC. Its translation: CASSLGGFNGYTF.

This chain joins TRBV28 and TRBJ2-7; 8 nucleotides agree with TRBD1. The CDR3 has 16 residues. The J segment lost 0 bases and the V segment lost 7 bases, leaving 11 bases of the junction unmatched. Germline-derived CDR1 and CDR2 are MDHEN and SYDVKM. This CDR3 is CASITSGTGASYEQYF. In nucleotides, the CDR3 is TGTGCCAGCATCACATCCGGGACAGGAGCCTCCTACGAGCAGTACTTC.

The gene calls are TRBV6-6 and TRBJ1-2; no firm D call. The V end was cut by 0 bases, the J end by 0 bases, with 8 bases between. The CDR3 has 15 amino acids. Germline loops: CDR1 MNHNY, CDR2 SVGAGI (reference sequence). In DNA form, the CDR3 reads TGTGCCAGCAGTTACTCGCTTGTAGCTAACTATGGCTACACCTTC. Protein product: CASSYSLVANYGYTF.

The chain is built from TRBV10-3 and TRBJ2-2, with TRBD1 identical over 10 bases. Germline lookup yields CDR1 ENHRY and CDR2 SYGVKD. The CDR3 totals 18 residues. The V segment lost 6 bases and the J segment 1 base; nucleotides outside the gene matches: 11. CDR3 DNA: TGTGCCATCAGGGGGGGGTCCGGGACAGGGGTGAACACCGGGGAGCTGTTTTTT. Encoded protein: CAIRGGSGTGVNTGELFF.

The count of this clone is one. The chain recombines TRBV2 with TRBJ1-2; 11 nucleotides agree with TRBD1. The trim removed 10 bases at V and 4 bases at J, leaving 8 bases unmatched. Germline CDR1 SNHLY, CDR2 FYNNEI. The CDR3 consists of 14 residues. For the CDR3, the DNA is TGTGCCATACGGGACAGGGGGGATTCCTATGGCTACACCTTC. This gives the protein CAIRDRGDSYGYTF.

This clone was detected once. V and J are TRBV19 and TRBJ1-2; TRBD1 is a possible D gene (5 bases). The CDR3 has 15 amino acids. Germline-derived CDR1 and CDR2 are LNHDA and SQIVND (reference sequence). The V and J ends lost 1 base and 4 bases respectively, with 13 bases between them. The CDR3 DNA reads as TGTGCCAGTAGTATAGCCCCTAACCAGGGCTATGGCTACACCTTC. Residues: CASSIAPNQGYGYTF.

The CDR3 loop reads CASSLLANGATGNTEAFF. DNA for the CDR3: TGCGCCAGCAGCTTGCTGGCGAATGGGGCGACTGGGAACACTGAAGCTTTCTTT. This chain uses TRBV5-1 with TRBJ1-1; the D gene is possibly TRBD1 (5 bases). Deletions cut 1 base from V and 1 base from J, with 20 bases between. CDR1 SGHRS and CDR2 YFSETQ come from the germline V gene. This CDR3 region has 18 residues.

V and J are TRBV28 and TRBJ2-5; the D gene is possibly TRBD2 (6 bases). The CDR3 loop spans 15 amino acids. The germline gives CDR1 MDHEN, CDR2 SYDVKM. V shed 5 bases and J shed 5 bases, with 18 bases lying between them. CDR3 sequence reads: CASSHFGGGSETQYF. CDR3 DNA: TGTGCCAGCAGTCACTTCGGGGGTGGATCGGAGACCCAGTACTTC.

CDR3 nucleotides: TGCAGTGCTCCTAGCTCCTACGAGCAGTACTTC. Translated, it gives CSAPSSYEQYF. The J gene is TRBJ2-7, the V gene TRBV20-1; no definite D call. Germline values: CDR1 DFQATT, CDR2 SNEGSKA (reference sequence). The CDR3 totals 11 residues. Trimming removed 5 bases from V and 0 bases from J, with 5 bases in between.

The rearrangement uses TRBV25-1 and TRBJ2-1; 11 nucleotides align to TRBD1. CDR1 is MGHDK and CDR2 is SYGVNS in the germline V gene. The CDR3 runs to 17 residues. J was trimmed by 4 bases and V by 4 bases; bases with no gene match: 9. The DNA for the CDR3 is TGTGCCAGCAGTGGGACAGGGGGCGTAGGGATTTACAATGAGCAGTTCTTC. Its protein product is CASSGTGGVGIYNEQFF.

The rearrangement links TRBV6-1 to TRBJ2-1; the D gene is possibly TRBD1 (6 bases). Trimming stripped 2 bases from V and 4 bases from J, with 12 bases between. The germline CDR1 and CDR2 sequences are MNHNS and SASEGT. The CDR3 contains 15 residues. The chain's CDR3 is CASSELGTKYNEQFF. CDR3 DNA sequence: TGTGCCAGCAGTGAACTGGGGACAAAATACAATGAGCAGTTCTTC.

The chain employs TRBV11-1 and TRBJ1-1; weak D call: TRBD1 (5 bases). The germline gives CDR1 SGHAT, CDR2 FQDESV (reference sequence). The V end was cut by 5 bases, the J end by 0 bases, with 16 bases between. The CDR3 loop spans 16 amino acids. The CDR3 reads CASSATWGGLNTEAFF. CDR3 sequence (DNA): TGTGCCAGCAGCGCCACCTGGGGGGGTCTGAACACTGAAGCTTTCTTT.

The chain employs TRBV7-9 and TRBJ2-5; maybe TRBD1 (5 bases). The CDR3 runs to 14 residues. The V and J ends lost 5 bases and 7 bases respectively, with 17 bases between them. Germline V gene lookup returns CDR1 SEHNR and CDR2 FQNEAQ (reference sequence). The CDR3 bases are TGTGCCAGCAGCCTGGGGCCGACCGAGAGGACCCAGTACTTC. Translation gives CASSLGPTERTQYF.

The chain couples TRBV2 to TRBJ1-1; no clear D. In germline, CDR1 is SNHLY, CDR2 FYNNEI. This CDR3 spans 12 amino acids. The V gene lost 7 bases and the J gene lost 4 bases, with 10 bases spanning the gap. CDR3 in DNA: TGTGCCAGCACCCCGGGTCTCACTGAAGCTTTCTTT. Protein sequence: CASTPGLTEAFF.

V usage is TRBV11-2 and J usage is TRBJ1-3; D uncertain. The length of the CDR3 is 14 residues. CDR1 is SGHAT and CDR2 is FQNNGV in the germline V gene. The V and J ends lost 4 bases and 6 bases respectively, with 13 bases between them. CDR3 in amino acids: CASSWIGSQNTIYF. CDR3 DNA sequence: TGTGCCAGCAGCTGGATAGGGAGCCAAAACACCATATATTTT.

V and J are TRBV27 and TRBJ2-1, with 8 bases matching TRBD1. The CDR3 totals 14 residues. Germline V lookup: CDR1 MNHEY, CDR2 SMNVEV (reference sequence). After removal of 6 bases from V and 7 bases from J, the junction contained 8 bases not matched to a gene. CDR3 residues: CASRIPGTGNEQFF. In nucleotides, the CDR3 is TGTGCCAGCAGGATCCCCGGGACAGGTAATGAGCAGTTCTTC.

DNA for the CDR3: TGTGCCAGCTCACCGGGGGGGCGCTTCCGTCAGCCCCAGCATTTT. As protein: CASSPGGRFRQPQHF. The chain combines TRBV18 with TRBJ1-5; TRBD1 is a possible D gene (6 bases). Germline CDR1 reads KGHSH; CDR2 reads LQKENI. V was trimmed by 3 bases and J by 6 bases, leaving 15 bases between them. The CDR3 totals 15 residues.

The rearrangement uses TRBV6-1 and TRBJ2-7; perhaps TRBD2 as D (6 bases). V shed 7 bases and J shed 0 bases, with 13 bases lying between them. The CDR3 is made up of 14 amino acids. Per the germline V gene, CDR1 is MNHNS and CDR2 is SASEGT. This chain's CDR3 is CASNRGLDSYEQYF. CDR3 in DNA: TGTGCCAGCAATAGGGGACTCGACTCCTACGAGCAGTACTTC.

The chain uses TRBV9 and TRBJ2-6; no clear D gene. V dropped 3 bases and J dropped 0 bases, with 7 bases sitting between them. Germline V gives CDR1 SGDLS, CDR2 YYNGEE. This CDR3 is 15 amino acids long. The CDR3, as DNA: TGTGCCAGCAGCGGCTACTTCTCTGGGGCCAACGTCCTGACTTTC. It is translated as CASSGYFSGANVLTF.